The 27 T cell receptor beta chains presented below share a single source sample, sequenced in a study of graft-versus-host responses after intestinal transplantation. Sequenced by immunoSEQ multiplex PCR; TCRdb stores in-frame clones only, minus some. This table has more than 70,000 clones, approximately 80% appearing once. Their antigens remain unidentified. Sample: unstimulated CD4+ T cells sorted from spleen or lymph node cells, taken before intestinal transplant. The receptors stem from a human donor who received an intestinal transplant.

The J gene is TRBJ1-2, the V gene TRBV4-1; TRBD1 aligns across 10 bases. CDR3 length equals 16 residues. The J segment lost 3 bases and the V segment lost 4 bases, leaving 8 bases of the junction unmatched. The germline gives CDR1 MGHRA, CDR2 YSYEKL. The CDR3 is CASSRGRGTGDYGYTF. CDR3 nucleotides: TGCGCCAGCAGCCGGGGACGGGGGACAGGGGACTATGGCTACACCTTC.

The rearrangement joins TRBV6-5 to TRBJ1-2; D unresolved. V was shortened by 2 bases and J by 8 bases, with 12 bases between the two germline ends. The CDR3 spans 13 residues. Germline loops: CDR1 MNHEY, CDR2 SVGAGI. The chain's CDR3 is CASSYRGTGGYTF. The CDR3 nucleotides read TGTGCCAGCAGTTACCGGGGTACGGGCGGCTACACCTTC.

This chain uses TRBV7-6 with TRBJ2-7; TRBD2 matches at 7 bases. Losses at the gene ends were 0 bases for V and 5 bases for J; bases not matched to a gene: 4. In germline, CDR1 is SGHVS, CDR2 FNYEAQ. This CDR3 comprises 14 residues. The CDR3 DNA reads as TGTGCCAGCAGCTTAGCCGGGACTACTAACGAGCAGTACTTC. Protein product: CASSLAGTTNEQYF.

The sample holds one count of this clone. CDR3 protein: CASSLSGGNTEAFF. Written as DNA, the CDR3 is TGTGCCAGCAGCTTATCAGGGGGGAACACTGAAGCTTTCTTT. This chain links TRBV11-1 with TRBJ1-1; TRBD1 matches at 7 bases. Unmatched junction bases numbered 1, after V lost 2 bases and J lost 1 base. The CDR3 runs to 14 residues. Looked up from germline, CDR1 is SGHAT and CDR2 is FQDESV (reference sequence).

The chain employs TRBV6-4 and TRBJ2-7; the match to TRBD2 covers 9 bases. Germline V gene sequence: CDR1 MRHNA, CDR2 SNTAGT. V lost 1 base to trimming and J lost 12 bases; unmatched junction nucleotides: 10. CDR3 size: 14 residues. The CDR3 here is CASSDLASGTPLYF. For the CDR3, the DNA is TGTGCCAGCAGTGACTTGGCTAGCGGGACCCCCCTGTACTTC.

The J gene is TRBJ2-7, the V gene TRBV6-6; the D gene is possibly TRBD1 (6 bases). Germline CDR1 is MNHNY and CDR2 is SVGAGI (reference sequence). V lost 5 bases, J lost 3 bases, and 8 bases lay in between. This CDR3 spans 12 amino acids. DNA for the CDR3: TGTGCCAGCAGTGACAGGAACTACGAGCAGTACTTC. It encodes CASSDRNYEQYF.

The V and J genes are TRBV5-5 and TRBJ1-1; D ambiguous. V dropped 4 bases and J dropped 3 bases, with 7 bases sitting between them. The CDR3 runs 12 residues. Germline V gene lookup returns CDR1 SGHKS and CDR2 YYEKEE (reference sequence). The CDR3 spells CASSRDYTEAFF. DNA for the CDR3: TGTGCCAGCAGCCGGGATTACACTGAAGCTTTCTTT.

This chain uses TRBV29-1 with TRBJ2-3, with 7 bases aligning to TRBD2. The CDR3 is 13 residues long. With 7 bases clipped from V and 3 bases from J, the junction kept 7 bases outside the gene matches. Germline V lookup: CDR1 SQVTM, CDR2 ANQGSEA. The CDR3 sequence: CSALTSWTDTQYF. CDR3 coding DNA: TGCAGCGCTTTGACTAGCTGGACAGATACGCAGTATTTT.

This chain uses TRBV5-6 with TRBJ2-2, with 7 bases aligning to TRBD2. The CDR3 is 16 residues long. J lost 4 bases, V lost 1 base, and 7 bases had no gene match. Germline V lookup: CDR1 SGHDT, CDR2 YYEEEE. CDR3 sequence reads: CASSLLLAAITGELFF. The CDR3 DNA sequence: TGTGCCAGCAGCTTGTTGCTAGCGGCAATCACCGGGGAGCTGTTTTTT. Full variable domain (remainder filled in from reference TRBV5-6 and TRBJ2-2): DAGVTQSPTHLIKTRGQQVTLRCSPKSGHDTVSWYQQALGQGPQFIFQYYEEEERQRGNFPDRFSGHQFPNYSSELNVNALLLGDSALYLCASSLLLAAITGELFFGEGSRLTVL.

V and J are TRBV5-1 and TRBJ1-2; possibly TRBD1 for D (6 bases). From germline, CDR1 is SGHRS and CDR2 YFSETQ. This CDR3 contains 14 residues. V lost 3 bases and J 0 bases, leaving 9 bases between the germline ends. The CDR3 region is CASSSQGTNYGYTF. The CDR3 nucleotides read TGCGCCAGCAGCTCCCAGGGGACTAACTATGGCTACACCTTC.

The J gene is TRBJ1-5, the V gene TRBV6-4; no firm D call. Trimming stripped 8 bases from V and 0 bases from J, with 11 bases between. Germline V CDR1 and CDR2: MRHNA, SNTAGT. The CDR3 consists of 14 residues. The CDR3 reads CASRRENSNQPQHF. For the CDR3, the DNA is TGTGCCAGCCGGCGGGAAAATAGCAATCAGCCCCAGCATTTT.

The rearrangement joins TRBV28 to TRBJ2-7; TRBD1 matches at 10 bases. V lost 4 bases to trimming and J lost 6 bases; unmatched junction nucleotides: 9. This CDR3 has 15 residues. Germline V lookup: CDR1 MDHEN, CDR2 SYDVKM. CDR3 amino acids: CASSSSGTGDGEQYF. CDR3 bases: TGTGCCAGCAGTTCTTCCGGGACAGGGGACGGCGAGCAGTACTTC.

The J gene is TRBJ1-6, the V gene TRBV10-3; D is ambiguous. Per germline, CDR1 ENHRY and CDR2 SYGVKD. This CDR3 comprises 13 residues. V lost 7 bases to trimming and J lost 8 bases, with 12 bases between them. CDR3 DNA: TGTGCCATCAAAGTGGATCGGGATTCACCCCTCCACTTT. Its protein product is CAIKVDRDSPLHF.

A few counts support this clone. The chain recombines TRBV5-1 with TRBJ2-1, with 12 bases identical to TRBD2. The CDR3 runs 17 residues. Trimming took 4 bases from V and 0 from J; bases not matched to a gene: 5. Germline CDR1 and CDR2: SGHRS and YFSETQ. The CDR3 reads CASSRASGRDSYNEQFF. The CDR3 DNA reads as TGCGCCAGCAGCCGCGCTAGCGGGAGGGACTCCTACAATGAGCAGTTCTTC.

This rearrangement joins TRBV5-1 to TRBJ2-7; 8 bases are shared with TRBD2. The CDR3 is 14 amino acids. Losses at the gene ends were 2 bases for V and 2 bases for J; bases not matched to a gene: 3. The germline CDR1 and CDR2 sequences are SGHRS and YFSETQ. CDR3 residues: CASSFSGEAYEQYF. Here the CDR3 DNA reads TGCGCCAGCAGCTTTAGCGGGGAGGCCTACGAGCAGTACTTC. Based on the CDR3 plus reference TRBV5-1 and TRBJ2-7, the full variable domain is KAGVTQTPRYLIKTRGQQVTLSCSPISGHRSVSWYQQTPGQGLQFLFEYFSETQRNKGNFPGRFSGRQFSNSRSEMNVSTLELGDSALYLCASSFSGEAYEQYFGPGTRLTVT.

J is TRBJ1-5 and V is TRBV28; D uncertain. CDR3 length equals 16 residues. The V end was cut by 5 bases, the J end by 6 bases, with 20 bases between. Germline CDR1 MDHEN, CDR2 SYDVKM. This CDR3 reads CASSPPDEVLGQPQHF. For the CDR3, the DNA is TGTGCCAGCAGTCCCCCGGATGAGGTTTTGGGTCAGCCCCAGCATTTT.

This chain's CDR3 is CASSPGPGGEGLYEQYF. Written as DNA, the CDR3 is TGTGCCAGCTCACCGGGGCCTGGGGGGGAGGGCCTCTACGAGCAGTACTTC. The V and J genes are TRBV18 and TRBJ2-7, with 7 positions matching TRBD2. The CDR3 consists of 17 residues. J lost 3 bases, V lost 3 bases, and 14 bases had no gene match. The germline V gene has CDR1 KGHSH and CDR2 LQKENI.

The gene calls are TRBV5-4 and TRBJ2-1; 7 nucleotides line up with TRBD1. CDR1 and CDR2 from the germline V gene are SGHNT and YYREEE (reference sequence). J gave up 4 bases and V 3 bases, and 7 bases lay outside the gene matches. The CDR3 loop spans 15 amino acids. CDR3 protein: CASSSQDRLYNEQFF. CDR3 coding DNA: TGTGCCAGCAGCTCACAGGACAGGTTGTACAATGAGCAGTTCTTC.

The chain uses TRBV4-2 and TRBJ2-7; tentative D call: TRBD1 (5 bases). Germline V lookup: CDR1 LGHNA, CDR2 YNFKEQ. There are 13 residues in the CDR3. Trimming removed 5 bases at V and 5 bases at J, with 13 bases between. The CDR3: CASSSGDSHEQYF. CDR3 bases: TGTGCCAGCAGCTCTGGAGACAGCCACGAGCAGTACTTC.

The V call is TRBV28, the J call TRBJ1-2, with D hard to call. The V and J ends lost 4 bases and 5 bases respectively, with 5 bases between them. CDR3 size: 11 residues. Germline V gene sequence: CDR1 MDHEN, CDR2 SYDVKM. The chain's CDR3 is CASSWRYGYTF. The CDR3 nucleotides read TGTGCCAGCAGTTGGAGATATGGCTACACCTTC.

J is TRBJ2-5 and V is TRBV4-1; 9 bases fit TRBD1. CDR3 length equals 16 residues. Germline V gene data show CDR1 as MGHRA and CDR2 as YSYEKL. V was clipped by 1 base and J by 5 bases; unmatched bases: 8. The chain's CDR3 is CASSQAPGQGIETQYF. The CDR3 DNA reads as TGCGCCAGCAGCCAAGCGCCGGGACAGGGTATTGAGACCCAGTACTTC.

The chain uses TRBV30 and TRBJ2-3; 8 bases match TRBD1. The CDR3 runs 15 residues. After removal of 5 bases from V and 6 bases from J, the junction contained 13 bases not matched to a gene. Germline V CDR1 and CDR2: GTSNPN, SVGIG (reference sequence). The CDR3 region has the DNA TGTGCCTGGGGGCGACAGGGGACCATAAGGGATACGCAGTATTTT. Its translation is CAWGRQGTIRDTQYF.

The gene calls are TRBV10-3 and TRBJ2-6; no reliable D call. CDR1 ENHRY and CDR2 SYGVKD come from the germline V gene. Trimming removed 0 bases at V and 4 bases at J, with 7 bases between. This CDR3 has 15 amino acids. The CDR3 is CAISESAAGANVLTF. As DNA, the CDR3 is TGTGCCATCAGTGAGTCGGCGGCGGGGGCCAACGTCCTGACTTTC.

The V call is TRBV5-5, the J call TRBJ1-5; 7 bases map to TRBD1. Germline V CDR1 and CDR2: SGHKS, YYEKEE (reference sequence). The CDR3 sequence is 16 residues long. V gave up 3 bases and J gave up 5 bases; unmatched junction bases: 11. The CDR3 spells CASSYTEGRGDQPQHF. CDR3 coding DNA: TGTGCCAGCAGCTATACCGAGGGCAGGGGGGATCAGCCCCAGCATTTT.

This clone was picked up one time. The CDR3, as DNA: TGTGCCAGCACGCCCGGGACACTGAACACCGGGGAGCTGTTTTTT. Protein product: CASTPGTLNTGELFF. The chain has TRBV6-6 and TRBJ2-2; a possible D gene is TRBD1 (6 bases). Trimming took 7 bases from V and 1 from J, leaving 13 bases between them. The CDR3 runs 15 residues. The germline CDR1 and CDR2 sequences are MNHNY and SVGAGI (reference sequence).

This chain joins TRBV5-1 and TRBJ1-3, with D possibly TRBD1 on 5 matching bases. The V end was cut by 4 bases, the J end by 0 bases, with 11 bases between. CDR1 is SGHRS and CDR2 is YFSETQ in the germline V gene. This CDR3 comprises 15 residues. CDR3 amino acids: CASSISGDSGNTIYF. The CDR3 DNA is TGCGCCAGCAGCATATCGGGGGACTCTGGAAACACCATATATTTT.

The J gene is TRBJ2-7, the V gene TRBV9; a possible D gene is TRBD2 (6 bases). The CDR3 has 16 amino acids. V dropped 4 bases and J dropped 0 bases, with 17 bases sitting between them. Germline values: CDR1 SGDLS, CDR2 YYNGEE. CDR3 residues: CASSSNLGTASYEQYF. CDR3 coding DNA: TGTGCCAGCAGCTCTAACCTAGGGACTGCCTCCTACGAGCAGTACTTC.